The 5 T cell receptor beta chains below were found in one sample sequenced in a study of blood T cells in healthy people across ages. A J-beta primer mix and a sample-barcoded 5' primer were used in a second PCR of about 7 to 12 cycles. TCRdb recomputed calls from the 5' RACE reads with MiXCR, one row per CDR3 protein. The table lists about 780,000 distinct CDR3 sequences, less than 60% of them singletons. The sequenced sample was blood. Receptor source: a man older than 75 in good health.

The chain couples TRBV5-5 to TRBJ2-5, with TRBD2 matching 8 bases. The CDR3 extends over 16 amino acids. Trimming took 4 bases from V and 1 from J; bases not matched to a gene: 9. Germline V gene data show CDR1 as SGHKS and CDR2 as YYEKEE (reference sequence). CDR3 bases: TGTGCCAGCAGCCGACTAGCGAGGGGGGTCCAAGAGACCCAGTACTTC. Translating gives CASSRLARGVQETQYF. The entire variable domain, with the rest obtained from reference TRBV5-5 and TRBJ2-5, is as follows: DAGVTQSPTHLIKTRGQQVTLRCSPISGHKSVSWYQQVLGQGPQFIFQYYEKEERGRGNFPDRFSARQFPNYSSELNVNALLLGDSALYLCASSRLARGVQETQYFGPGTRLLVL.

V usage is TRBV5-5 and J usage is TRBJ1-4, with TRBD1 matching over 9 bases. Trimming removed 3 bases from V and 8 bases from J; junction bases left unmatched: 8. Germline V gene data show CDR1 as SGHKS and CDR2 as YYEKEE (reference sequence). There are 15 residues in the CDR3. The CDR3 DNA is TGTGCCAGCAGCTCCCAACAGGGGGCGGGGGAAAAACTGTTTTTT. It encodes CASSSQQGAGEKLFF.

The chain carries TRBV27 and TRBJ2-3, with 11 bases matching TRBD1. The CDR3 is made up of 15 amino acids. CDR1 and CDR2 from the germline V gene are MNHEY and SMNVEV (reference sequence). The J segment lost 4 bases and the V segment lost 8 bases, leaving 8 bases of the junction unmatched. DNA of the CDR3: TGTGCCAGCTCGAGAGGGGACAGGGGGGCAGATACGCAGTATTTT. Its translation: CASSRGDRGADTQYF.

The V and J genes are TRBV18 and TRBJ1-2; D possibly corresponds to TRBD1 (6 bases). The CDR3 extends over 16 amino acids. Germline CDR1 KGHSH, CDR2 LQKENI. V shed 0 bases and J shed 6 bases, with 17 bases lying between them. The CDR3 here is CASSPPSARGGDGYTF. CDR3 nucleotide sequence: TGTGCCAGCTCACCACCCTCCGCCAGGGGCGGCGATGGCTACACCTTC.

This clonotype was picked up a small number of times. V usage is TRBV20-1 and J usage is TRBJ2-2; a possible D gene is TRBD2 (5 bases). Germline V CDR1 and CDR2: DFQATT, SNEGSKA (reference sequence). Trimming removed 7 bases from V and 2 bases from J, with 11 bases in between. The CDR3 is 13 amino acids. This CDR3 reads CSVRLTNTGELFF. CDR3 bases: TGCAGTGTCCGACTAACCAACACCGGGGAGCTGTTTTTT.